This entry lists 6 T cell receptor beta chains sequenced from one sample in a study of T cells in women clearing cervical HPV infection listed by TCRdb under 2018. The library was generated by the immunoSEQ multiplex PCR assay. Here the immuneACCESS table is served through TCRdb, limited to in-frame sequences with V and J called. Missing clones are a known gap in these copies; in checked studies unresolved V genes cover under half, and the rest lacks a known reason. The table for this sample lists over 30,000 clones. The ten largest account for roughly 6.8% of the sample. The sample consisted of blood buffy coat. The receptors come from a woman between 18 and 70 years old with a cervical HPV16 infection that either progressed to CIN3+ or cleared (not recorded which).

Comments on this clone: The missing CDR3 end, 3 residues past where the read stops, is filled in from the germline J gene. The rearrangement links TRBV19 to TRBJ1-1, with D hard to call. V was shortened by 5 bases and J by 5 bases, with 15 bases between the two germline ends. The V gene's germline CDR1 is LNHDA and CDR2 SQIVND (reference sequence). The CDR3 runs to 14 residues. CDR3 DNA (partial): TGTGCCAGTAGTCCGGACTTTGGGTGGACTGAA. Translating it yields CASSPDFGWTE. The CDR3 as a whole reads CASSPDFGWTEAFF.

For this clone: The read ends 3 residues early relative to the CDR3; the germline J gene fills the gap. The chain carries TRBV6-2 or TRBV6-3 and TRBJ2-7; perhaps TRBD2 as D (7 bases). The V and J ends lost 5 bases and 4 bases respectively, with 15 bases between them. The germline gives CDR1 MNHEY, CDR2 SVGEGT. The CDR3 loop spans 14 amino acids. Incomplete CDR3 DNA: TGTGCCAGCAGTCCAGGGGCGGGGGTTTACGAG. It specifies CASSPGAGVYE. The CDR3 reads in full as CASSPGAGVYEQYF.

Regarding this clone: The CDR3 goes on 3 residues after the read ends, and that part is filled in from the germline J gene. This chain links TRBV11-3 with TRBJ2-2, with a weak D call TRBD1 (6 bases). This CDR3 has 13 residues. Germline loops: CDR1 SGHNT, CDR2 YENEEA. Trimming pared 4 bases from V and 8 bases from J, leaving 11 bases between. CDR3 DNA (partial): TGTGCCAGCAGCTCCAGGGGCGCGGGGGAG. Protein product: CASSSRGAGE. The entire CDR3 protein is CASSSRGAGELFF.

Of note for this clone: The DNA ends 3 residues before the CDR3 does, and the rest of the CDR3 is filled in from the germline J gene. The chain joins TRBV30 to TRBJ2-3, with D possibly TRBD2 on 5 matching bases. This CDR3 is built from 14 residues. Looked up from germline, CDR1 is GTSNPN and CDR2 is SVGIG (reference sequence). The CDR3 region is CACYVRAAKETQYF. Partial CDR3 DNA: TGTGCCTGTTACGTCCGAGCGGCGAAAGAGACG.

On this clone itself: The read halts 3 residues ahead of the CDR3 end, with the missing end drawn from the germline J gene. This chain joins TRBV20-1 and TRBJ2-3, with 7 bases fitting TRBD1. The CDR3 sequence is 16 residues long. Looked up from germline, CDR1 is DFQATT and CDR2 is SNEGSKA (reference sequence). V trimming: 5 bases; J trimming: 0 bases; junction bases outside the gene matches: 11. The part of the CDR3 DNA that was read is TGCAGTGCTGGCTATCCCGGGACAGCTAGCACAGATACG. This codes for CSAGYPGTASTDT. The CDR3, in full, reads CSAGYPGTASTDTQYF.

Comments on this clone: The read ends 3 residues shy of where the CDR3 ends; the end is completed using the germline J gene. The chain joins TRBV20-1 to TRBJ1-4; D is perhaps TRBD1 (6 bases). The V end was cut by 4 bases, the J end by 7 bases, with 13 bases between. This CDR3 has 13 residues. The germline V gene has CDR1 DFQATT and CDR2 SNEGSKA (reference sequence). The sequenced part of the CDR3 DNA is TGCAGTGCTAAGGGGGTGCCTATTGAAAAA. It encodes CSAKGVPIEK. The complete CDR3 protein is CSAKGVPIEKLFF.